Listed below are T cell receptor beta chains from one sample, sequenced in a study of shared clonotypes between healthy human individuals. Libraries were prepared by immunoSEQ multiplex PCR; TCRdb keeps only in-frame clonotypes and omits some of them. The sample lists about 680,000 clones, 90% to 95% occurring once. What was sequenced was naive CD8+ T cells sorted from blood. The receptors shown here come from a man aged 25 to 45 in good health. The CDR3 runs from the conserved cysteine through the conserved F or W. D genes are given only for firm matches. Not every row has a clone size; where given, it reads once, few, many or a size class.

D	V	size	J	length	CDR3	DNA
NA	TRBV7-6	NA	TRBJ2-3	16	CASSPQAGPVTDTQYF	TGTGCCAGCAGCCCCCAGGCAGGACCCGTCACAGATACGCAGTATTTT
NA	TRBV7-9	NA	TRBJ1-5	14	CASSSISGNQPQHF	TGTGCCAGCAGCTCAATATCAGGGAATCAGCCCCAGCATTTT
NA	TRBV5-1	NA	TRBJ2-3	16	CASSEGPSLGGDTQYF	TGCGCCAGCAGCGAGGGACCCTCCCTCGGAGGGGATACGCAGTATTTT
TRBD2	TRBV7-3	NA	TRBJ2-7	15	CASSLSPSGSYEQYF	TGTGCCAGCAGCTTATCCCCTAGCGGGAGTTACGAGCAGTACTTC
NA	TRBV6-1	NA	TRBJ2-1	14	CASSEEGSYNEQFF	TGTGCCAGCAGTGAAGAGGGAAGCTACAATGAGCAGTTCTTC
NA	TRBV5-5	NA	TRBJ2-2	11	CASSFSGELFF	TGTGCCAGCAGCTTCTCCGGGGAGCTGTTTTTT
NA	TRBV7-3	NA	TRBJ2-7	15	CASSFTGGESSEQYF	TGTGCCAGCAGCTTTACGGGGGGCGAATCAAGCGAGCAGTACTTC
TRBD1	TRBV19	NA	TRBJ2-3	17	CASSTTLDRGRRDTQYF	TGTGCCAGTAGTACAACCCTGGACAGGGGGCGTAGGGATACGCAGTATTTT
NA	TRBV6-1	NA	TRBJ2-7	14	CASAGRSYSYEQYF	TGTGCCAGCGCCGGACGGTCGTACTCCTACGAGCAGTACTTC
NA	TRBV7-6	NA	TRBJ2-1	14	CASSLWEKDHEQFF	TGTGCCAGCAGCTTATGGGAGAAGGACCATGAGCAGTTCTTC
NA	TRBV9	NA	TRBJ1-2	14	CASSVEGGHYGYTF	TGTGCCAGCAGCGTAGAGGGCGGACACTATGGCTACACCTTC
NA	TRBV18	NA	TRBJ2-1	11	CASSPASEQFF	TGTGCCAGCTCACCCGCGAGTGAGCAGTTCTTC
NA	TRBV4-1	NA	TRBJ2-7	14	CASSQPGTVREQYF	TGCGCCAGCAGCCAACCTGGGACTGTAAGGGAGCAGTACTTC
NA	TRBV29-1	NA	TRBJ2-7	13	CSVRGLSSYEQYF	TGCAGCGTTAGGGGCTTGAGCTCCTACGAGCAGTACTTC
TRBD1	TRBV4-2	NA	TRBJ2-7	15	CASSPRRTGEYEQYF	TGTGCCAGCAGCCCCCGCCGGACAGGGGAGTACGAGCAGTACTTC
TRBD1	TRBV29-1	NA	TRBJ2-1	13	CSVEDLTGPYQFF	TGCAGCGTTGAAGATTTGACAGGGCCATACCAGTTCTTC
NA	TRBV15	NA	TRBJ2-3	12	CATSTREDTQYF	TGTGCCACCAGCACACGGGAAGATACGCAGTATTTT
NA	TRBV28	NA	TRBJ2-2	11	CASREVGELFF	TGTGCCAGCAGAGAGGTCGGGGAGCTGTTTTTT
TRBD1	TRBV15	NA	TRBJ2-1	16	CATSGDADRVDNEQFF	TGTGCCACCAGTGGAGACGCGGACAGGGTAGACAATGAGCAGTTCTTC
TRBD2	TRBV11-2	NA	TRBJ2-4	16	CASSLVTSGLKNIQYF	TGTGCCAGCAGCTTAGTGACTAGCGGACTCAAAAACATTCAGTACTTC
NA	TRBV15	NA	TRBJ1-1	16	CATSRDVGMTFAEAFF	TGTGCCACCAGCAGAGATGTGGGGATGACGTTCGCTGAAGCTTTCTTT
NA	TRBV2	NA	TRBJ2-1	10	CASNWNEQFF	TGTGCCAGCAACTGGAATGAGCAGTTCTTC
NA	TRBV7-9	NA	TRBJ2-3	18	CASSLPPRGVESQDTQYF	TGTGCCAGCAGCTTACCCCCGCGCGGGGTAGAGTCACAAGATACGCAGTATTTT
TRBD1	TRBV27	NA	TRBJ1-2	13	CASSLSTGVGYTF	TGTGCCAGCAGTTTATCAACAGGGGTCGGCTACACCTTC
NA	TRBV28	NA	TRBJ2-7	14	CASSLLSGSYEQYF	TGTGCCAGCAGTTTACTTAGCGGTTCCTACGAGCAGTACTTC
TRBD1	TRBV9	NA	TRBJ2-6	19	CASSNARDSLYSGANVLTF	TGTGCCAGCAGCAACGCTCGGGACAGTCTTTACTCCGGGGCCAACGTCCTGACTTTC
TRBD1	TRBV11-2	NA	TRBJ2-1	17	CASSLIWTGSSYNEQFF	TGTGCCAGCAGCTTAATTTGGACAGGGAGCTCCTACAATGAGCAGTTCTTC
NA	TRBV7-9	NA	TRBJ2-6	17	CASSTLVRASGANVLTF	TGTGCCAGCAGCACCCTCGTCAGGGCCTCTGGGGCCAACGTCCTGACTTTC
NA	TRBV7-9	once	TRBJ1-2	17	CASSPPGWDGRSYGYTF	TGTGCCAGCAGCCCCCCGGGGTGGGACGGACGAAGCTATGGCTACACCTTC
NA	TRBV7-2	once	TRBJ1-4	16	CASSLDPLATNEKLFF	TGTGCCAGCAGCTTAGACCCACTCGCAACTAATGAAAAACTGTTTTTT
TRBD1	TRBV10-1	NA	TRBJ2-5	13	CASSATGEATQYF	TGCGCCAGCAGTGCGACAGGGGAGGCGACCCAGTACTTC